Reported below is one TCR beta chain. The data belong to a study of blood T cell repertoires in COVID-19. Trimming took off 4 bases at V and 0 bases at J, with 15 bases between the two ends. Germline values: CDR1 SGDLS, CDR2 YYNGEE. CDR3 length: 16 residues. In the original workflow: Researchers report that nucleated cell counts were estimated from reference gene primer amplification. Sequencing was performed with immunoSEQ multiplex PCR; in TCRdb, only in-frame clones are kept and a portion is missing. V and J calls and clone size are those listed in that table; D and trimming were worked out from the DNA. The table shows 50,000 to 75,000 clones, with about 90% occurring only once.

The rearrangement uses TRBV9 and TRBJ2-3; TRBD1 is a possible D gene (6 bases). Material: peripheral blood. The TCR comes from a man older than 75 in a cohort sampled during active COVID-19. This CDR3 is CASSRGQSTSTDTQYF. DNA of the CDR3: TGTGCCAGCAGCCGTGGACAGTCCACTAGCACAGATACGCAGTATTTT.